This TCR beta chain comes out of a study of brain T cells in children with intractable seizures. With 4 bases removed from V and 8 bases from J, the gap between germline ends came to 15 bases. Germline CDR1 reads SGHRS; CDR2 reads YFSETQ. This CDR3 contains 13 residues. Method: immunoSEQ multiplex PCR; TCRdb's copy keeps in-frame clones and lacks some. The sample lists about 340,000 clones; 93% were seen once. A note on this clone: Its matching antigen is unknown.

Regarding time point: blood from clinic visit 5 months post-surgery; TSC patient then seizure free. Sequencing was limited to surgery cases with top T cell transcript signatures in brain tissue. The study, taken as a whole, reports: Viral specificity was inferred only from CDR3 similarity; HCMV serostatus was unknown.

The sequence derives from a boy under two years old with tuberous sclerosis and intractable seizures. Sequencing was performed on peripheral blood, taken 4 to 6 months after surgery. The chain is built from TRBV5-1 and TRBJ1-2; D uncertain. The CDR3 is CASSLTTVVGYTF. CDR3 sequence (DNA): TGCGCCAGCAGCCTTACTACGGTCGTCGGCTACACCTTC.